This T cell receptor (beta chain) was captured by sequencing in a study of T cell repertoires in cytomegalovirus infection (dated by TCRdb to about 2019). In terms of the full investigation: Recently identified HLA-C-restricted CMV epitopes, whose presentation resists viral immunomodulation, were targeted by peptide stimulations together with well-studied HLA-B-restricted epitopes. Because public TCR beta signatures pointed to carriage of CMV infection together with the matching HLA type, the HLA type of each donor mattered for the analysis.

Comments on this clonotype: Which antigen it targets is not known. No base quality information exists; no much larger clone differs at one position.

Taken with the paper, the label for treatment or condition translates to: in vitro stimulation with specific CMV peptide epitopes to enrich CMV-specific T cells. Overall study results and their limits: Carriers of CMV infection plus the relevant HLA type were discriminated by the cumulative frequency of public TCR beta family members in the study cohort and in an independent approximately 400-donor cohort. The ex vivo response was dominated by HLA-C-restricted CMV-specific TCR beta clonotypes, which also provided the single most frequent clonotype in two of eight donors.

From cysteine to phenylalanine, the CDR3 is 15 amino acids long. Here the CDR3 DNA is all that survives: 45 bases in frame from base 1. In the germline V gene (reference sequence), CDR1 corresponds to DFQATT and CDR2 to SNEGSKA. V is trimmed back by 6 bases and J by 8 bases, and the junction contains 15 bases that no gene match accounts for. The listed sequencing device is Illumina HiSeq 1500. The public reads were reprocessed in TCRdb via fastp at Q25 and MiXCR, keeping in-frame beta chains. When rows share a CDR3 protein, they turn into one entry using the most common DNA and genes. The sample table shows more than 110,000 distinct CDR3 sequences, and roughly a third are seen once. Around half of the sample is in the top ten clones.

The V and J segments used are TRBV20-1 and TRBJ2-1, and 8 junction bases match TRBD1. This sample comprised CD8+ T cells from cultured PBMCs, obtained from culture after CMV antigen stimulation. The TCR was taken from a human donor in good health (CMV status not recorded). Some clones in this sample may be carry-over from other donors' samples. The sequenced DNA is TGCAGTGCCCCAACGAGGACAGGGATTCTGGATGAGCAGTTCTTC. Its translation reads: CSAPTRTGILDEQFF.